This passage covers 7 T cell receptor beta chains from one sample sequenced in a study of blood T cell repertoires in COVID-19. TCRdb keeps only in-frame clones here, not all; method: immunoSEQ multiplex PCR. The data show a few hundred thousand clones, more than 75% seen once. The sequencing sample was made of peripheral blood. The receptors here all came from a woman in her thirties who had recovered from COVID-19.

This rearrangement joins TRBV5-6 to TRBJ1-5; TRBD1 aligns across 7 bases. Trimming cost V 5 bases and J 4 bases; bases outside gene matches: 9. The CDR3 covers 15 residues. Germline V gene sequence: CDR1 SGHDT, CDR2 YYEEEE. The CDR3 nucleotides are TGTGCCAGCAGGGCATGGGGACAGACGAATCAGCCCCAGCATTTT. Translated: CASRAWGQTNQPQHF. The full variable domain, rest sourced from reference TRBV5-6 and TRBJ1-5, is DAGVTQSPTHLIKTRGQQVTLRCSPKSGHDTVSWYQQALGQGPQFIFQYYEEEERQRGNFPDRFSGHQFPNYSSELNVNALLLGDSALYLCASRAWGQTNQPQHFGDGTRLSIL.

The V gene is TRBV7-2, the J gene TRBJ1-2; possibly TRBD1 for D (5 bases). V lost 5 bases, J lost 6 bases, and 19 bases lay in between. CDR1 and CDR2 (germline): SGHTA, FQGNSA. This CDR3 region has 15 residues. The CDR3 sequence is CASSRTGDITDGYTF. The CDR3, as DNA: TGTGCCAGCAGCCGCACGGGGGATATTACGGATGGCTACACCTTC.

The chain combines TRBV9 with TRBJ2-2; unclear D gene. The ends were cut back, 4 bases at V and 1 base at J, with 2 bases in the middle. The CDR3 spans 12 residues. Germline CDR1 is SGDLS and CDR2 is YYNGEE. The CDR3 DNA reads TGTGCCAGCAGCCGGAACACCGGGGAGCTGTTTTTT. Translated: CASSRNTGELFF. The entire variable domain, with the rest obtained from reference TRBV9 and TRBJ2-2, is as follows: DSGVTQTPKHLITATGQRVTLRCSPRSGDLSVYWYQQSLDQGLQFLIQYYNGEERAKGNILERFSAQQFPDLHSELNLSSLELGDSALYFCASSRNTGELFFGEGSRLTVL.

The rearrangement uses TRBV30 and TRBJ1-1, with no clear D. V lost 6 bases and J 2 bases, leaving 7 bases between the germline ends. From germline, CDR1 is GTSNPN and CDR2 SVGIG (reference sequence). This CDR3 is built from 11 residues. CDR3 protein: CACIRNTEAFF. The CDR3 nucleotides are TGTGCCTGTATCAGAAACACTGAAGCTTTCTTT.

The rearrangement joins TRBV19 to TRBJ1-4; weak D call: TRBD1 (5 bases). The CDR3 extends over 16 amino acids. With 3 bases removed from V and 8 bases from J, the gap between germline ends came to 19 bases. CDR1 LNHDA and CDR2 SQIVND come from the germline V gene (reference sequence). The chain's CDR3 is CASSITGAKVREKLFF. The CDR3 DNA sequence: TGTGCCAGTAGTATTACTGGGGCTAAAGTCCGGGAAAAACTGTTTTTT.

V and J are TRBV9 and TRBJ2-7; 7 positions match TRBD2. The CDR3 covers 13 residues. V shed 3 bases and J 7 bases; nucleotides not matched to a gene: 7. Germline CDR1 reads SGDLS; CDR2 reads YYNGEE. CDR3 region: CASSGGLDGEQYF. CDR3 nucleotides: TGTGCCAGCAGCGGCGGACTAGATGGAGAGCAGTACTTC.

This chain links TRBV29-1 with TRBJ1-5; 7 nucleotides line up with TRBD1. This CDR3 is 15 amino acids long. Trimming took 4 bases from V and 2 from J; bases not matched to a gene: 8. The germline gives CDR1 SQVTM, CDR2 ANQGSEA. The CDR3 DNA reads as TGCAGCGTTGGGGGGGCAGGGGGAGGCAATCAGCCCCAGCATTTT. Translated, it gives CSVGGAGGGNQPQHF.